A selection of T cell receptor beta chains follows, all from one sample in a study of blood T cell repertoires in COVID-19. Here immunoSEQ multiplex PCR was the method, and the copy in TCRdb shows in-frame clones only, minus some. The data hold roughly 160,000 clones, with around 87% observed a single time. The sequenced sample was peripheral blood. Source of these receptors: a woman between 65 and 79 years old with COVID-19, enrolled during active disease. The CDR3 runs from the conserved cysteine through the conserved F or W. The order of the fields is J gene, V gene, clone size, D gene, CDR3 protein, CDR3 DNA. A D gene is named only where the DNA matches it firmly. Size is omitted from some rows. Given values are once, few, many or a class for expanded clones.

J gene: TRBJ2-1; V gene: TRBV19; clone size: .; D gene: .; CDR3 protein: CASSTGPYNEQFF; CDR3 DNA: TGTGCCAGTAGTACAGGGCCATACAATGAGCAGTTCTTC
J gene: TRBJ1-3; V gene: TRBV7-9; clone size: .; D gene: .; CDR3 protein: CASSLVEVLGNTIYF; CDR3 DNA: TGTGCCAGCAGCTTAGTCGAGGTATTGGGAAACACCATATATTTT
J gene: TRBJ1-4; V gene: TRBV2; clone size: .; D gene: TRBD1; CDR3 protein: CASSRTGGTNEKLFF; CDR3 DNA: TGTGCCAGCAGTAGGACAGGGGGCACTAATGAAAAACTGTTTTTT
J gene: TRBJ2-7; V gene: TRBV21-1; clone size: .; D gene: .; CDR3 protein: CATKTGQGQSYEQYF; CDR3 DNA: TGTGCCACGAAAACCGGACAGGGACAATCCTACGAGCAGTACTTC
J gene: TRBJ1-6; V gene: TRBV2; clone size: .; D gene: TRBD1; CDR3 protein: CASSGRGRNSPLHF; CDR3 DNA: TGTGCCAGCAGTGGCAGGGGGAGGAATTCACCCCTCCACTTT
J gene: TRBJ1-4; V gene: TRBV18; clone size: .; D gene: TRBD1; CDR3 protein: CASSGTENEKLFF; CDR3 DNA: TGTGCCAGCTCAGGGACAGAGAATGAAAAACTGTTTTTT
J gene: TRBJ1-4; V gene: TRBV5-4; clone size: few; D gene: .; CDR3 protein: CASSHDRANEKLFF; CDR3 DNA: TGTGCCAGCAGCCATGACAGAGCTAATGAAAAACTGTTTTTT
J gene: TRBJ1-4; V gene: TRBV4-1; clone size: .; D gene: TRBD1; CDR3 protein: CASSLGGSRLTEKLFF; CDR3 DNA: TGCGCCAGCAGCCTAGGGGGCAGCCGGCTGACCGAAAAACTGTTTTTT
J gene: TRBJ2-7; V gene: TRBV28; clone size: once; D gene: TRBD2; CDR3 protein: CASTYSAGSPEQYF; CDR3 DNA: TGTGCCAGCACCTACTCAGCGGGGAGTCCCGAGCAGTACTTC
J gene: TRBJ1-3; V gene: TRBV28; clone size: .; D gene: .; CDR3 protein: CASSFSGIGNTIYF; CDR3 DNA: TGTGCCAGCAGTTTTTCAGGGATCGGAAACACCATATATTTT
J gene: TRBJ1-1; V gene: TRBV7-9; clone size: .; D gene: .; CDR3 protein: CASSPEQGTMNTEAFF; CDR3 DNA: TGTGCCAGCAGCCCCGAACAGGGAACGATGAACACTGAAGCTTTCTTT
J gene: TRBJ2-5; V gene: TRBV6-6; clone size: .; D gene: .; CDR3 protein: CASSYPGKETQYF; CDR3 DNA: TGTGCCAGCAGTTACCCAGGGAAGGAGACCCAGTACTTC
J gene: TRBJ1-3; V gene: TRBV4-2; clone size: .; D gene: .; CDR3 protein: CASSPRDTSSGNTIYF; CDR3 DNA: TGTGCCAGCAGCCCTCGGGACACCTCCTCTGGAAACACCATATATTTT
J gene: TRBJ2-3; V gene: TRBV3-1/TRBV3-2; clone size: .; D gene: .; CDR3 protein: CASSQGAGGPGGTDTQYF; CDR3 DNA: TGTGCCAGCAGCCAAGGGGCAGGGGGACCCGGGGGAACAGATACGCAGTATTTT
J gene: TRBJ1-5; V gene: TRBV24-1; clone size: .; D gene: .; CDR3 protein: CATSWDKGSNQPQHF; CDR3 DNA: TGTGCCACCAGCTGGGACAAGGGATCGAATCAGCCCCAGCATTTT
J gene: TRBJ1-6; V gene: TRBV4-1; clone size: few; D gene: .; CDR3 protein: CASSQGGGGRLGSPLHF; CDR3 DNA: TGCGCCAGCAGCCAAGGTGGGGGAGGTCGCTTAGGTTCACCCCTCCACTTT
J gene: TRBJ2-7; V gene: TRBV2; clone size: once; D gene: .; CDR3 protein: CASLAGRYEQYF; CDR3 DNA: TGTGCCAGCCTGGCGGGGCGCTACGAGCAGTACTTC
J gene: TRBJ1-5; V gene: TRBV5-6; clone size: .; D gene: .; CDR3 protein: CANQRQYSNQPQHF; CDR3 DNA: TGTGCCAACCAACGACAGTATAGCAATCAGCCCCAGCATTTT
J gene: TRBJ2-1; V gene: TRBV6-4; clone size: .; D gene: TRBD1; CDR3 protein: CASKPGQGYNEQFF; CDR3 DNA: TGTGCCAGCAAACCGGGACAGGGGTACAATGAGCAGTTCTTC
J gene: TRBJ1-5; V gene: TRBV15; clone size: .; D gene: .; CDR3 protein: CATSRDGRGNQPQHF; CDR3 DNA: TGTGCCACCAGCAGAGATGGCAGGGGCAATCAGCCCCAGCATTTT
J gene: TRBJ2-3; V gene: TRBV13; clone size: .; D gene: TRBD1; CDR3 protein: CASSKPGQTDTQYF; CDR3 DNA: TGTGCCAGCAGCAAACCGGGACAGACAGATACGCAGTATTTT
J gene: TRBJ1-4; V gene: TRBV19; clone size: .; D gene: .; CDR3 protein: CASSKPGEPNEKLFF; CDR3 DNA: TGTGCCAGTAGTAAACCAGGGGAGCCAAATGAAAAACTGTTTTTT
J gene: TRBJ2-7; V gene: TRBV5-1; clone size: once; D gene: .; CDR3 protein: CASSPRETGYEQYF; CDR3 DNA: TGCGCCAGCAGCCCCCGGGAGACGGGCTACGAGCAGTACTTC
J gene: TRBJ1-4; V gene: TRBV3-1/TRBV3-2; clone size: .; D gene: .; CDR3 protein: CASSPLEGPYEKLFF; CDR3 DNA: TGTGCCAGCAGCCCCCTGGAGGGACCCTATGAAAAACTGTTTTTT
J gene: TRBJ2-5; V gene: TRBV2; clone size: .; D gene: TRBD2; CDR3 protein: CASSPRLAGPETQYF; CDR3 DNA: TGTGCCAGCAGTCCCCGACTAGCGGGTCCCGAGACCCAGTACTTC
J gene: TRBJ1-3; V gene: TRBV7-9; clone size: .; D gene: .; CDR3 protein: CASSPSRSGNTIYF; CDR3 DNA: TGTGCCAGCTCACCCTCGCGCTCTGGAAACACCATATATTTT
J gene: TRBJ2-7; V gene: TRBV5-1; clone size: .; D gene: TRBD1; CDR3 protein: CASSRTGDREQYF; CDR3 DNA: TGCGCCAGCAGCCGAACAGGGGATCGGGAGCAGTACTTC
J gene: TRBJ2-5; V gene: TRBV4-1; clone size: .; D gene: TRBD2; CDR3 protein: CASSPGGGGAKKTQYF; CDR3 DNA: TGCGCCAGCAGCCCGGGCGGCGGGGGGGCGAAAAAGACCCAGTACTTC
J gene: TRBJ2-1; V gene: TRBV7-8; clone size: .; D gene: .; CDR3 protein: CASSFGDRYNEQFF; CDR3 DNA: TGTGCCAGCAGCTTCGGTGACAGATACAATGAGCAGTTCTTC
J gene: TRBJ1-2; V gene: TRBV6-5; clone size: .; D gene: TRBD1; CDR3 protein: CASILDRGGGYTF; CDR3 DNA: TGTGCCAGCATCCTGGACAGGGGAGGCGGCTACACCTTC
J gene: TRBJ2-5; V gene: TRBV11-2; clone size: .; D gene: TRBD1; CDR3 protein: CASSLGQGGFETQYF; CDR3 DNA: TGTGCCAGCAGCTTAGGACAGGGTGGGTTTGAGACCCAGTACTTC
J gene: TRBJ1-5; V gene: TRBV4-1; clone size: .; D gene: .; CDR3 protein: CASSHIGGLGQPQHF; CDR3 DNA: TGCGCCAGCAGCCACATAGGGGGTTTGGGTCAGCCCCAGCATTTT
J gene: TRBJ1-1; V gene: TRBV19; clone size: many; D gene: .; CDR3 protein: CASSKGGAVNTEAFF; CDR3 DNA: TGTGCCAGTAGTAAAGGAGGGGCGGTCAACACTGAAGCTTTCTTT
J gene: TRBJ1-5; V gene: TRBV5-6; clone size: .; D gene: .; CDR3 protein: CASTLQGFNQPQHF; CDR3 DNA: TGTGCCAGCACCCTTCAGGGGTTCAACCAGCCCCAGCATTTT
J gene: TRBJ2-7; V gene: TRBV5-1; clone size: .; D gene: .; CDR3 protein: CASRSTGGIYEQYF; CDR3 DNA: TGCGCCAGCAGGTCGACAGGAGGAATCTACGAGCAGTACTTC
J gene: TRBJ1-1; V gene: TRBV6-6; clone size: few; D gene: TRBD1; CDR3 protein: CASSYSKGQGGTEAFF; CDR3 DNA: TGTGCCAGCAGTTACTCGAAGGGACAGGGGGGAACTGAAGCTTTCTTT
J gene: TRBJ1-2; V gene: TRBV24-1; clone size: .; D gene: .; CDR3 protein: CATSRGSTPGGYTF; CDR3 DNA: TGTGCCACCAGTAGGGGCAGTACCCCCGGTGGCTACACCTTC
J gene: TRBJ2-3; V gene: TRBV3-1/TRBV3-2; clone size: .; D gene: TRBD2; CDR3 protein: CASSQAASGGLGDTQYF; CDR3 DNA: TGTGCCAGCAGCCAAGCCGCTAGCGGGGGGTTAGGGGATACGCAGTATTTT
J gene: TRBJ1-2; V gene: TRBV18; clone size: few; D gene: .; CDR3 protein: CASSQLPTVNYGYTF; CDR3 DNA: TGTGCCAGCTCACAACTCCCGACAGTTAACTATGGCTACACCTTC
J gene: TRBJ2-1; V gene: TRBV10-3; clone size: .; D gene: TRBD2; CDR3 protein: CAISVRGGLDEQFF; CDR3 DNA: TGTGCCATCAGTGTGCGGGGGGGCCTAGATGAGCAGTTCTTC